This TCR beta chain was profiled in a study of OX40 agonist ivuxolimab in advanced cancers. The study, taken as a whole, reports: There was clonal expansion of CD4+ and CD8+ blood T cells by week 6 at 0.1 to 3.0 mg/kg.

Anyone with autoimmune disease history or systemic immunosuppression was excluded. Measured with immunoSEQ multiplex PCR; TCRdb has only the in-frame clones, and not every one. Of about 100,000 clones in the sample, around 91% were seen once. A word on this clone: Its specificity is not known.

Trimming stripped 4 bases from V and 3 bases from J, with 11 bases between. Germline loops: CDR1 SGHNT, CDR2 YYREEE (reference sequence). The CDR3 spans 13 residues. The chain recombines TRBV5-4 with TRBJ2-7, with D possibly TRBD1 on 6 matching bases. The receptor was isolated from an adult with an advanced solid tumor such as melanoma, head and neck, liver or kidney cancer. The specimen was CD4+ or CD8+ T cells sorted from blood, collected in a trial of the OX40 agonist ivuxolimab. CDR3 loop: CASSLGASYEQYF. The CDR3 bases are TGTGCCAGCAGCCTGGGGGCCAGCTACGAGCAGTACTTC.